This T cell receptor beta chain is drawn from a study of blood T cell repertoires in COVID-19. As for the study in general: T cells, B-cell-depleted T cells, or PBMCs supplied cDNA or gDNA.

Germline V lookup: CDR1 SGHRS, CDR2 YFSETQ. The ends lost 5 bases at V and 9 bases at J; junction bases unmatched: 11. This CDR3 region has 15 residues. Original processing notes: Researchers report that nucleated cell counts were estimated from reference gene primer amplification. Profiled with immunoSEQ multiplex PCR; TCRdb holds only in-frame clones, not every one. V and J calls and clone size are as listed in that table; D and trimming were resolved from the DNA. The sample has about 270,000 clones, less than 90% seen once. The V call is TRBV5-1, the J call TRBJ2-1, with 10 bases that match TRBD2. The sample comprised peripheral blood. The receptor was derived from a woman in her thirties with COVID-19, enrolled during active disease. CDR3: CASSLPSGGIGEQFF. The CDR3 DNA follows: TGCGCCAGCAGTTTGCCTAGCGGGGGTATAGGTGAGCAGTTCTTC.